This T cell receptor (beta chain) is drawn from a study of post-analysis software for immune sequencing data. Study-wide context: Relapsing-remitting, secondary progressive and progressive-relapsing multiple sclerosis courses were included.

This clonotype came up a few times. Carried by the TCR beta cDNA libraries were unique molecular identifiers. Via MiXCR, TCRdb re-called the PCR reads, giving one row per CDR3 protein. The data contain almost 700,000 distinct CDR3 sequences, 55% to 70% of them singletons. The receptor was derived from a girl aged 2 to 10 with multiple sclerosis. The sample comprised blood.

CDR3 DNA sequence: TGCAGCGTGGAGATGGACAGGGAGGGCTACGAGCAGTACTTC. This encodes CSVEMDREGYEQYF. V and J are TRBV29-1 and TRBJ2-7, with D perhaps matching TRBD1 (8 bases). V gave up 6 bases and J gave up 3 bases, with 18 bases separating them. From germline, CDR1 is SQVTM and CDR2 ANQGSEA. There are 14 residues in the CDR3.